This section outlines one T cell receptor (beta chain) sequence together with its context. Its antigen is undetermined. The V and J ends lost 7 bases and 3 bases respectively, with 16 bases between them. Germline lookup yields CDR1 SEHNR and CDR2 FQNEAQ (reference sequence). The CDR3 has 14 residues. 60 Vbeta and 13 Jbeta primers were used in PCR. Original methodology: Unique TCR beta chains totaled roughly 81 million in a later count, with some 10 million of them shared. Some clones are missing from TCRdb's copy, which holds only in-frame ones; the method was immunoSEQ multiplex PCR. V, J and clone size derive from that table, while D and trimming were established from the DNA sequence. In the table there are some 100,000 clones, just under 70% of which are singletons. The source of the sample is a study of cytomegalovirus exposure and HLA in healthy donors. Study-level background: Falling in the Caucasian-associated ancestry cluster were about 80% of 300 to 500 genotyped donors.

Study-wide points: Reports credit the classifier with highly specific, highly sensitive diagnosis of cytomegalovirus status.

The TCR originated in a woman between 50 and 59 years old in good health and CMV-seropositive. J is TRBJ2-7 and V is TRBV7-9; possible D gene TRBD1, 6 bases. The sample consisted of PBMCs. The CDR3 is CASKSRTENYEQYF. The DNA of the CDR3 is TGTGCCAGCAAGTCTCGGACAGAAAACTACGAGCAGTACTTC.